This T cell receptor (beta chain) was sequenced for a study of T cell responses to AZD1222 COVID-19 vaccine. Findings of the study overall: Repertoire sampling occurred only after the peak T cell response. Donors were mostly white British, more females; clonal diversity possibly underestimated. Nearly half of spike-specific TCRs reportedly target variant regions that are unmutated in the B.1.351 and B.1.1.7 variants. Two AZD1222 doses significantly raised spike-specific TCR breadth and depth over controls.

In the case of this clone: The antigen remains unidentified.

TCRdb's table, derived via immunoSEQ multiplex PCR, lists solely in-frame clones and lacks some. Seen here are about 150,000 clones, roughly 88% observed once, and the top ten hold 5.4%. This CDR3 region has 17 residues. The junction had 9 bases not matched to a gene; V was cut back by 4 bases and J by 5 bases. Looked up from germline, CDR1 is SGHTA and CDR2 is FQGNSA. This chain links TRBV7-2 with TRBJ2-4, with 12 bases lining up with TRBD1. The sample here was peripheral blood, taken 28 days after the second dose of the MenACWY control vaccine. This TCR derives from an adult who received the MenACWY meningococcal vaccine as a control. This chain's CDR3 is CASSSLGTGGAQNIQYF. In DNA, the CDR3 is TGTGCCAGCAGCTCTCTCGGGACAGGGGGCGCCCAAAACATTCAGTACTTC.